The TCR beta chain described here comes from a study of blood T cells in healthy people across ages. Study results and caveats: Higher naive T cell percentage went strongly together with higher TCR beta diversity.

The CDR3 is 18 amino acids. V lost 2 bases to trimming and J lost 0 bases; unmatched junction nucleotides: 6. CDR1 and CDR2 from the germline V gene are LGHNT and FRNRAP. The authors ran a second PCR of 7 to 11 cycles using a sample-barcoded 5' primer and a J-beta primer mix. TCRdb itself ran the 5' RACE reads through MiXCR, one entry per CDR3 protein. The table shows about 1,400,000 distinct CDR3 sequences, with around 55% occurring only once. With respect to this clonotype: Its matching antigen is unknown.

The TCR originated in a man between 18 and 29 years old in good health. Input material: blood. This chain connects TRBV12-5 to TRBJ2-1, with 11 bases lining up with TRBD2. The DNA of the CDR3 is TGTGCTAGTGGTTTGCCTAGCGGGAGGCCCTTCTCCTACAATGAGCAGTTCTTC. This gives the protein CASGLPSGRPFSYNEQFF.